Sequencing of this TCR beta chain was carried out in a study of beta chain features in type 1 diabetes. In regard to this clone: Its antigen is currently unknown.

General study results and limits: The study found moderately but significantly shorter TCRB CDR3s in all four CD4+ subsets of Type 1 diabetes patients. Small HLA sub-analyses could not settle whether HLA shapes TCRB rearrangement. The VDJ junctions of type 1 diabetes patients carried fewer insertions and more deletions.

V shed 0 bases and J shed 3 bases, with 7 bases lying between them. The germline CDR1 and CDR2 sequences are SGDLS and YYNGEE. This CDR3 has 13 amino acids. One heparinised blood draw averaging roughly 100 mL was given by each donor. By way of CD45RO/CCR7/CD25/CD127/CD95/CD27, the CD4+ regulatory, stem cell-like memory, central memory and naive cells were sorted. The sequenced template was cDNA made from the entire isolated RNA. Here immunoSEQ multiplex PCR was the method, and the copy in TCRdb shows in-frame clones only, minus some. This repertoire shows around 690,000 clones, around 11% found once; its top ten account for more than 0.1%.

The receptor's source is a man aged 25-45 years with type 1 diabetes. The chain combines TRBV9 with TRBJ2-7; the D is unclear. The sequenced material came from naive CD4+ T cells from blood. Written as DNA, the CDR3 is TGTGCCAGCAGCGTAGTTCCTTTCTACGAGCAGTACTTC. This codes for CASSVVPFYEQYF. The full variable domain, rest sourced from reference TRBV9 and TRBJ2-7, is DSGVTQTPKHLITATGQRVTLRCSPRSGDLSVYWYQQSLDQGLQFLIQYYNGEERAKGNILERFSAQQFPDLHSELNLSSLELGDSALYFCASSVVPFYEQYFGPGTRLTVT.